The 19 T cell receptor beta chains given below trace back to one sample, sequenced in a study of T cell responses to AZD1222 COVID-19 vaccine. Sequencing was performed with immunoSEQ multiplex PCR; in TCRdb, only in-frame clones are kept and a portion is missing. The table lists 90,000 to 150,000 clones, 80% to 90% of them singletons, with about 9.8% in the top ten. The material was peripheral blood, obtained on day 0 of AZD1222 vaccination. These receptors came from an adult in good health.

The chain recombines TRBV7-9 with TRBJ2-6, with 8 bases aligning to TRBD1. The CDR3 spans 17 residues. With V trimmed by 5 bases and J by 4 bases, 10 bases remained unmatched. Germline-derived CDR1 and CDR2 are SEHNR and FQNEAQ (reference sequence). In DNA form, the CDR3 reads TGTGCCAGCAGCCCCCAGACAGGGGAGTCGGGGGCCAACGTCCTGACTTTC. Its protein is CASSPQTGESGANVLTF.

The rearrangement uses TRBV3-1 (or the pseudogene TRBV3-2) and TRBJ2-3; tentatively, D is TRBD2 (6 bases). V lost 4 bases, J lost 0 bases, and 8 bases lay in between. Germline CDR1 is LGHDT and CDR2 is YNNKEL (reference sequence). This CDR3 spans 14 amino acids. The CDR3 bases are TGTGCCAGCAGCCCCGGGACTAGCACAGATACGCAGTATTTT. Protein sequence: CASSPGTSTDTQYF.

The CDR3 nucleotides are TGTGCCAGCAGCATAGGTCTGGGGTCAGATACGCAGTATTTT. This sequence encodes CASSIGLGSDTQYF. This chain joins TRBV7-3 and TRBJ2-3; no clear D gene. Trimming removed 5 bases from V and 4 bases from J, with 13 bases in between. The CDR3 extends over 14 amino acids. Germline V CDR1 and CDR2: SGHTA, FQGTGA.

This chain links TRBV4-2 with TRBJ1-3; D not certain. Per germline, CDR1 LGHNA and CDR2 YNFKEQ. The CDR3 sequence is 15 residues long. Trimming removed 0 bases at V and 7 bases at J, with 13 bases between. Here the CDR3 reads CASSQDLAARNTIYF. The CDR3 DNA follows: TGTGCCAGCAGCCAAGATCTCGCGGCAAGGAACACCATATATTTT.

The CDR3 is CASSLGYNTGELFF. Written as DNA, the CDR3 is TGCGCCAGCAGCTTGGGGTATAACACCGGGGAGCTGTTTTTT. This chain joins TRBV5-1 and TRBJ2-2, with D hard to call. The CDR3 is 14 residues long. Germline V gene data show CDR1 as SGHRS and CDR2 as YFSETQ. Between the trimmed V and J ends, which lost 0 bases and 2 bases, there was a span of 5 bases.

The CDR3 here is CASSLTRAGELRAGNTIYF. The CDR3 nucleotides read TGTGCCAGCAGCTTAACGAGGGCAGGGGAACTGAGGGCTGGAAACACCATATATTTT. This chain joins TRBV11-2 and TRBJ1-3; TRBD1 is a possible D gene (6 bases). Germline V lookup: CDR1 SGHAT, CDR2 FQNNGV. V gave up 2 bases and J gave up 2 bases, with 22 bases separating them. The CDR3 is made up of 19 amino acids. Looking up the rest from reference TRBV11-2 and TRBJ1-3 gives the full variable domain: EAGVAQSPRYKIIEKRQSVAFWCNPISGHATLYWYQQILGQGPKLLIQFQNNGVVDDSQLPKDRFSAERLKGVDSTLKIQPAKLEDSAVYLCASSLTRAGELRAGNTIYFGEGSWLTVV.

V gene TRBV1 combines with J gene TRBJ2-4; the DNA was not used to check the table's D call, TRBD1. TRBV1 is a known pseudogene. The CDR3 contains 13 residues. The CDR3 region has the DNA TGCACCAGCAGCCAAGATCCAGAAAACATTCAGTACTTC. Protein: CTSSQDPENIQYF.

V is TRBV7-9 and J is TRBJ1-5, with unresolved D. The ends were cut back, 4 bases at V and 5 bases at J, with 12 bases in the middle. The CDR3 length is 14 residues. Germline CDR1 SEHNR, CDR2 FQNEAQ (reference sequence). Here the CDR3 reads CASSSDPSHQPQHF. In nucleotides, the CDR3 is TGTGCCAGCAGCTCAGACCCCAGTCATCAGCCCCAGCATTTT. Drawing the rest from reference TRBV7-9 and TRBJ1-5, the complete variable domain is DTGVSQNPRHKITKRGQNVTFRCDPISEHNRLYWYRQTLGQGPEFLTYFQNEAQLEKSRLLSDRFSAERPKGSFSTLEIQRTEQGDSAMYLCASSSDPSHQPQHFGDGTRLSIL.

The chain carries TRBV24-1 and TRBJ2-6; 7 bases align to TRBD1. CDR1 is KGHDR, CDR2 SFDVKD, per germline. There are 17 residues in the CDR3. J gave up 0 bases and V 7 bases, and 8 bases lay outside the gene matches. The CDR3 DNA reads TGTGCCACCAGCCGGACAGGCCTATACTCTGGGGCCAACGTCCTGACTTTC. Its protein is CATSRTGLYSGANVLTF.

The rearrangement joins TRBV18 to TRBJ1-6, with D hard to call. Trimming took 1 base from V and 8 from J, leaving 6 bases between them. Germline V CDR1 and CDR2: KGHSH, LQKENI. The CDR3 contains 13 residues. In DNA, the CDR3 is TGTGCCAGCTCACCACGAGTCGATTCACCCCTCCACTTT. Translated, it gives CASSPRVDSPLHF.

The V call is TRBV11-1, the J call TRBJ2-7; 8 bases line up with TRBD1. Looked up from germline, CDR1 is SGHAT and CDR2 is FQDESV (reference sequence). The CDR3 consists of 13 residues. V lost 8 bases, J lost 0 bases, and 3 bases stayed unmatched. CDR3 coding DNA: TGTGCCAGCGGAGGACAGGGCTCCTACGAGCAGTACTTC. This encodes CASGGQGSYEQYF. Supplemented by reference TRBV11-1 and TRBJ2-7, the full variable domain reads EAEVAQSPRYKITEKSQAVAFWCDPISGHATLYWYRQILGQGPELLVQFQDESVVDDSQLPKDRFSAERLKGVDSTLKIQPAELGDSAMYLCASGGQGSYEQYFGPGTRLTVT.

The rearrangement uses TRBV30 and TRBJ1-3, with no clear D. There are 14 residues in the CDR3. CDR1 and CDR2 (germline): GTSNPN, SVGIG (reference sequence). V gave up 5 bases and J gave up 3 bases, with 14 bases separating them. The CDR3 DNA follows: TGTGCCTGGGTTGCGAAGTCGCTTGGAAACACCATATATTTT. Translating gives CAWVAKSLGNTIYF.

This clone has a handful of counts. The rearrangement joins TRBV11-2 to TRBJ1-4; D might be TRBD1 (6 bases). The CDR3 loop spans 14 amino acids. Germline V gives CDR1 SGHAT, CDR2 FQNNGV. Trimming cost V 2 bases and J 7 bases, with 11 bases left between them. The CDR3 coding sequence is TGTGCCAGCAGCTTATACGGGGGCGGTGAAAAACTGTTTTTT. Its protein is CASSLYGGGEKLFF.

This clone appeared once. The chain carries TRBV7-9 and TRBJ2-1; 12 bases are a match to TRBD2. V was clipped by 7 bases and J by 6 bases; unmatched bases: 4. The CDR3 totals 14 residues. Germline V gives CDR1 SEHNR, CDR2 FQNEAQ (reference sequence). The CDR3 protein is CASILAGGPNEQFF. The CDR3 nucleotides are TGTGCCAGCATCCTAGCGGGGGGGCCCAATGAGCAGTTCTTC.

J is TRBJ2-2 and V is TRBV9; D unresolved. CDR1 and CDR2 (germline): SGDLS, YYNGEE. V was cut by 4 bases and J by 5 bases, with 6 bases left in between. The CDR3 is 12 residues long. The CDR3 here is CASSPGTGELFF. The CDR3 DNA sequence: TGTGCCAGCAGCCCTGGGACCGGGGAGCTGTTTTTT.

V and J are TRBV25-1 and TRBJ1-3; D gene uncertain. CDR3 length: 15 amino acids. V lost 3 bases and J lost 2, with 11 bases in between. Germline CDR1 is MGHDK and CDR2 is SYGVNS. CDR3 coding DNA: TGTGCCAGCAGTGACCTGATGGGCGCTGGAAACACCATATATTTT. Protein sequence: CASSDLMGAGNTIYF. Using reference TRBV25-1 and TRBJ1-3 for the parts outside the CDR3, the full variable domain is EADIYQTPRYLVIGTGKKITLECSQTMGHDKMYWYQQDPGMELHLIHYSYGVNSTEKGDLSSESTVSRIRTEHFPLTLESARPSHTSQYLCASSDLMGAGNTIYFGEGSWLTVV.

The chain employs TRBV6-5 and TRBJ2-4, with D perhaps matching TRBD1 (6 bases). The germline V gene has CDR1 MNHEY and CDR2 SVGAGI. V was shortened by 6 bases and J by 8 bases, with 17 bases between the two germline ends. This CDR3 comprises 14 residues. In DNA, the CDR3 is TGTGCCAGCAGCCTCGGACTCAAGGGGGACATTCAGTACTTC. Its protein product is CASSLGLKGDIQYF.

This clone was picked up a small number of times. The chain is built from TRBV9 and TRBJ2-1; 9 positions agree with TRBD1. This CDR3 region has 15 residues. The germline V gene has CDR1 SGDLS and CDR2 YYNGEE. V shed 4 bases and J 6 bases; nucleotides not matched to a gene: 8. CDR3 bases: TGTGCCAGCAGCCCGGGACAGGGAAAGGTCAATGAGCAGTTCTTC. It specifies CASSPGQGKVNEQFF.

The J gene is TRBJ1-6, the V gene TRBV9; a possible D gene is TRBD1 (5 bases). CDR1 and CDR2 from the germline V gene are SGDLS and YYNGEE. The CDR3 runs 15 residues. V lost 4 bases, J lost 10 bases, and 18 bases lay in between. The CDR3 reads CASSTQQEEGSPLHF. The CDR3 bases are TGTGCCAGCAGCACGCAACAGGAAGAAGGGTCACCCCTCCACTTT.